One and the same sample provided the 18 T cell receptor beta chains below, sequenced in a study of identical twins. MiXCR, run by TCRdb on the 5' RACE reads, gives a single entry per CDR3 protein. The table lists about 890,000 distinct CDR3 sequences, over 9% of them singletons. The sample was also linked to a second study, of yellow fever vaccine responses in identical twins.

The sample taken for sequencing was PBMCs. These receptors were obtained from a woman younger than 35 in good health.

Concerning this clonotype itself: No DNA is shown, since the ends of the CDR3 on it are uncertain; the CDR3 is the one TCRdb lists. The chain couples TRBV18 to TRBJ1-1; the table gives TRBD1 as D, unverified against the DNA. Germline-derived CDR1 and CDR2 are KGHSH and LQKENI. The CDR3 comprises 17 residues, both ends counted. CDR3 residues: CASSPPVGTGTYTEVFF.

V usage is TRBV2 and J usage is TRBJ2-7; either TRBD1 or TRBD2 may fit D (5 bases each). The V and J ends lost 7 bases and 2 bases respectively, with 24 bases between them. Germline loops: CDR1 SNHLY, CDR2 FYNNEI. CDR3 length: 17 amino acids. DNA of the CDR3: TGTGCCAGCAATTCCCCAGAGCTTAGGGACCTCACCTACGAGCAGTACGTC. Translating gives CASNSPELRDLTYEQYV.

This clonotype showed up just a few times. The chain employs TRBV5-1 and TRBJ1-1; the D gene is possibly TRBD1 (6 bases). Trimming took 4 bases from V and 1 from J, leaving 14 bases between them. The germline V gene encodes CDR1 SGHRS and CDR2 YFSETQ. CDR3 size: 15 residues. CDR3 region: CASSKWTAENTEAFF. CDR3 DNA sequence: TGCGCCAGCAGCAAATGGACAGCGGAGAACACTGAAGCTTTCTTT. Based on the CDR3 plus reference TRBV5-1 and TRBJ1-1, the full variable domain is KAGVTQTPRYLIKTRGQQVTLSCSPISGHRSVSWYQQTPGQGLQFLFEYFSETQRNKGNFPGRFSGRQFSNSRSEMNVSTLELGDSALYLCASSKWTAENTEAFFGQGTRLTVV.

This sequence joins TRBV6-1 and TRBJ2-7; 7 bases agree with TRBD1. The V segment lost 4 bases and the J segment 3 bases; nucleotides outside the gene matches: 15. CDR1 and CDR2 from the germline V gene are MNHNS and SASEGT. CDR3 length: 17 amino acids. The CDR3 is CASSAHMARDSRYEQYV. The CDR3 nucleotides read TGTGCCAGCAGTGCACATATGGCCCGGGACAGTCGCTACGAGCAGTACGTC.

The rearrangement uses TRBV6-5 and TRBJ2-5; 10 positions match TRBD1. From germline, CDR1 is MNHEY and CDR2 SVGAGI. The CDR3 extends over 16 amino acids. With V trimmed by 0 bases and J by 4 bases, 5 bases remained unmatched. The CDR3 spells CASSYSRQGARETQYF. DNA for the CDR3: TGTGCCAGCAGTTACTCGAGACAGGGGGCGCGAGAGACCCAGTACTTC.

To note about this clonotype: It may be a read error: a sequence one base away is much more abundant. The CDR3 end shows no conserved phenylalanine or tryptophan, and so a read error is likely. The rearrangement joins TRBV12-3 or TRBV12-4 to TRBJ2-2; tentative D call: TRBD1 (5 bases). The CDR3 runs 14 residues. V lost 4 bases and J lost 3, with 9 bases in between. CDR3 residues: CASSSPRDTGELFS. In nucleotides, the CDR3 is TGTGCCAGCAGTTCCCCCAGGGACACCGGGGAGCTGTTTTCT.

The chain employs TRBV12-3 or TRBV12-4 and TRBJ2-7; the match to TRBD1 covers 12 bases. The CDR3 is 15 amino acids. The J segment lost 4 bases and the V segment lost 6 bases, leaving 7 bases of the junction unmatched. For the CDR3, the DNA is TGTGCCAGCAGATCGGGACAGGGGGCTCGGTACGAGCAGTACTTC. Protein: CASRSGQGARYEQYF.

The V call is TRBV20-1, the J call TRBJ2-7; D call uncertain. Per germline, CDR1 DFQATT and CDR2 SNEGSKA (reference sequence). The CDR3 sequence is 12 residues long. Trimming stripped 7 bases from V and 2 bases from J, with 12 bases between. The CDR3 here is CSVAWRTYEQYF. DNA of the CDR3: TGCAGTGTGGCTTGGCGTACCTACGAGCAGTACTTC.

The chain has TRBV4-1 and TRBJ2-3; D may match TRBD1 or TRBD2 (5 bases each). V was shortened by 4 bases and J by 0 bases, with 17 bases between the two germline ends. The germline V gene has CDR1 MGHRA and CDR2 YSYEKL. CDR3 length: 17 residues. CDR3 sequence: CASSRDDGSESTDTQYF. Written as DNA, the CDR3 is TGCGCCAGCAGCCGGGACGATGGGAGCGAAAGCACAGATACGCAGTATTTT.

The chain uses TRBV5-1 and TRBJ2-4, with a tentative D call TRBD1 (5 bases). This CDR3 has 14 residues. The V end lost 0 bases, the J end lost 4 bases, and 8 bases lay between the germline ends. CDR1 is SGHRS, CDR2 YFSETQ, per germline. The CDR3 sequence: CASSLEGEKNIQYF. CDR3 coding DNA: TGCGCCAGCAGCTTGGAAGGGGAAAAAAACATTCAGTACTTC.

The gene calls are TRBV24-1 and TRBJ2-1; possible D gene TRBD2, 6 bases. There are 13 residues in the CDR3. Per germline, CDR1 KGHDR and CDR2 SFDVKD. Deletions cut 3 bases from V and 10 bases from J, with 12 bases between. In DNA form, the CDR3 reads TGTGCCACCAGTGATCCGGGGAGGACCGAGCAGTTCTTC. Translating gives CATSDPGRTEQFF.

The chain recombines TRBV5-5 with TRBJ2-7; D tentatively fits TRBD1 or TRBD2 (6 bases each). V dropped 2 bases and J dropped 4 bases, with 13 bases sitting between them. This CDR3 has 14 amino acids. Germline assignment: CDR1 SGHKS and CDR2 YYEKEE (reference sequence). CDR3 loop: CASSFPEGGYEQYF. In DNA form, the CDR3 reads TGTGCCAGCAGCTTTCCGGAAGGGGGGTACGAGCAGTACTTC.

This clonotype has a count of ten or more. The rearrangement uses TRBV11-2 and TRBJ2-5; D gene ambiguous. Germline V gene sequence: CDR1 SGHAT, CDR2 FQNNGV. Trimming stripped 6 bases from V and 6 bases from J, with 11 bases between. The CDR3 contains 12 residues. CDR3 sequence: CASRERGQTQYF. In DNA, the CDR3 is TGTGCCAGCAGGGAGCGTGGCCAGACCCAGTACTTC.

This CDR3 reads CSATGGPPHNEQFF. The CDR3 nucleotides read TGCAGTGCTACTGGAGGGCCCCCCCACAATGAGCAGTTCTTC. The J gene is TRBJ2-1, the V gene TRBV20-1; D might be TRBD2 (6 bases). The CDR3 length is 14 residues. Germline V lookup: CDR1 DFQATT, CDR2 SNEGSKA (reference sequence). The V and J ends lost 4 bases and 5 bases respectively, with 15 bases between them.

This clonotype was picked up a small number of times. The chain couples TRBV20-1 to TRBJ1-6; D gene unclear. Per the germline V gene, CDR1 is DFQATT and CDR2 is SNEGSKA (reference sequence). The CDR3 sequence is 12 residues long. Deletions cut 1 base from V and 7 bases from J, with 5 bases between. The CDR3 spells CSARGPNSPLHF. The DNA of the CDR3 is TGCAGTGCTAGAGGACCAAATTCACCCCTCCACTTT.

This clonotype was observed many times. V usage is TRBV7-9 and J usage is TRBJ2-7, with a tentative D call TRBD1 (6 bases). V gave up 6 bases and J gave up 0 bases, with 9 bases separating them. Germline V gene sequence: CDR1 SEHNR, CDR2 FQNEAQ (reference sequence). This CDR3 is 13 amino acids long. CDR3 sequence: CASSLDSSYEQYF. The DNA for the CDR3 is TGTGCCAGCAGTCTGGACAGCTCCTACGAGCAGTACTTC.

This clonotype was seen a few times. The chain recombines TRBV12-3 or TRBV12-4 with TRBJ1-1; D gene unclear. CDR3 length: 14 residues. V was clipped by 1 base and J by 3 bases, with 9 bases between them. The CDR3: CASSLEVYYTEAFF. CDR3 nucleotides: TGTGCCAGCAGTTTAGAGGTATATTACACTGAAGCTTTCTTT.

This clonotype has just a few counts. V gene TRBV11-2 combines with J gene TRBJ2-3; D remains ambiguous. The ends were cut back, 0 bases at V and 6 bases at J, with 10 bases in the middle. CDR1 is SGHAT, CDR2 FQNNGV, per germline. The CDR3 covers 14 residues. DNA for the CDR3: TGTGCCAGCAGCTTAGACCCCATAAGGGATACGCAGTATTTT. The encoded protein is CASSLDPIRDTQYF.